The 17 T cell receptor beta chains below were found in one sample sequenced in a study of T cells in women clearing cervical HPV infection listed by TCRdb under 2018. Library preparation used the immunoSEQ multiplex PCR assay. TCRdb's version of the immuneACCESS table is confined to in-frame rearrangements and falls short of the full clone set. An unresolved V gene accounts for under half of the shortfall where checked; the remainder is of unknown origin. This sample's records show some 33,000 clones. The ten largest clones take up 7.8% of the sample. Sequencing was done on a sample of blood buffy coat. Receptors originate from a woman aged 18 to 69 with a cervical HPV16 infection that either progressed to CIN3+ or cleared (not recorded which).

On this clone itself: The DNA ends 3 residues before the CDR3 does, and the rest of the CDR3 is filled in from the germline J gene. This chain links TRBV11-2 with TRBJ2-1; a weak D match, TRBD2 (6 bases). Germline CDR1 and CDR2: SGHAT and FQNNGV. The CDR3 sequence is 15 residues long. Trimming pared 6 bases from V and 3 bases from J, leaving 15 bases between. CDR3 loop: CASRSSGLLYNEQFF. Partial CDR3 DNA: TGTGCCAGCAGGTCGAGCGGGCTACTCTACAATGAG.

As concerns this clone: The read stops 3 residues short of the end of the CDR3; the missing end is completed from the germline J gene. The rearrangement uses TRBV7-9 and TRBJ1-2; D uncertain. CDR1 and CDR2 from the germline V gene are SEHNR and FQNEAQ (reference sequence). CDR3 size: 12 residues. V gave up 2 bases and J gave up 4 bases, with 5 bases separating them. Incomplete CDR3 DNA: TGTGCCAGCAGCTTAACCAGCTATGGC. Encoded protein: CASSLTSYG. The full-length CDR3 reads as CASSLTSYGYTF.

Remarks on this clone: The observed sequence ends 3 residues before the CDR3 terminus, with the missing tail filled in from the germline J gene. The chain uses TRBV4-1 and TRBJ1-5, with no clear D. The CDR3 has 16 amino acids. V lost 3 bases, J lost 2 bases, and 14 bases lay in between. Germline V gene sequence: CDR1 MGHRA, CDR2 YSYEKL. CDR3 protein: CASSHLAGVGNQPQHF. The DNA read from the CDR3 is TGCGCCAGCAGCCATCTAGCGGGAGTCGGCAATCAGCCC.

Comment on this clone: The read comes to an end 3 residues before the CDR3 does, leaving the germline J gene to fill in the end. This chain connects TRBV27 to TRBJ2-7, with unresolved D. This CDR3 contains 13 residues. The V gene lost 0 bases and the J gene lost 3 bases, with 6 bases spanning the gap. Looked up from germline, CDR1 is MNHEY and CDR2 is SMNVEV (reference sequence). The CDR3 here is CASSLSSGYEQYF. Incomplete CDR3 DNA: TGTGCCAGCAGTTTATCGTCGGGCTACGAG.

On this clone: Coverage ceases 3 residues before the CDR3 finishes, and the germline J gene fills in the end. The chain is built from TRBV5-4 and TRBJ2-3; D ambiguous. V lost 0 bases, J lost 5 bases, and 7 bases lay in between. The CDR3 has 13 amino acids. Germline V CDR1 and CDR2: SGHNT, YYREEE (reference sequence). The sequenced part of the CDR3 DNA is TGTGCCAGCAGCTTGGGGGCCGGAGATACG. Translated: CASSLGAGDT. The entire CDR3 sequence reads CASSLGAGDTQYF.

Remarks on this clone: The read ends 3 residues before the CDR3 terminus; that terminus is restored from the germline J gene. The chain uses TRBV18 and TRBJ2-2; no firm D call. The CDR3 is 14 residues long. Germline CDR1 reads KGHSH; CDR2 reads LQKENI. The CDR3 DNA, read in part, is TGTGCCAGCTCACCACCATCAACTAATGAAAAG. It translates to CASSPPSTNEK. The whole CDR3 sequence is CASSPPSTNEKLFF.

In the case of this clone: The DNA ends 3 residues before the CDR3 does, and the rest of the CDR3 is filled in from the germline J gene. The J gene is TRBJ2-7, the V gene TRBV30, with TRBD2 as a possible D gene (6 bases). Per the germline V gene, CDR1 is GTSNPN and CDR2 is SVGIG (reference sequence). The CDR3 sequence is 13 residues long. V was trimmed by 5 bases and J by 4 bases, leaving 15 bases between them. Partial CDR3 DNA: TGTGCCTGGCGGGGACTTCAATATTACGAG. Residues: CAWRGLQYYE. The full CDR3 sequence reads CAWRGLQYYEQYF. The entire variable domain, with the rest obtained from reference TRBV30 and TRBJ2-7, is as follows: SQTIHQWPATLVQPVGSPLSLECTVEGTSNPNLYWYRQAAGRGLQLLFYSVGIGQISSEVPQNLSASRPQDRQFILSSKKLLLSDSGFYLCAWRGLQYYEQYFGPGTRLTVT.

Comment on this clone: The read finishes 3 residues shy of the CDR3 end, and the germline J gene is used to complete it. This sequence joins TRBV7-9 and TRBJ2-1, with unresolved D. The germline V and J ends were trimmed by 5 bases and 4 bases, with 9 bases remaining between them. CDR1 and CDR2 from the germline V gene are SEHNR and FQNEAQ (reference sequence). The CDR3 is 13 residues long. The CDR3 bases that were read are TGTGCCAGCAGCCCTAGAGTGTACAATGAG. It codes for CASSPRVYNE. The whole CDR3 protein reads CASSPRVYNEQFF.

Of note for this clone: Read data end 3 residues before the CDR3 end; the end is taken from the germline J gene. This chain joins TRBV19 and TRBJ1-4; the D gene is possibly TRBD1 (5 bases). CDR1 and CDR2 from the germline V gene are LNHDA and SQIVND (reference sequence). CDR3 length: 14 amino acids. V lost 3 bases, J lost 7 bases, and 12 bases lay in between. The CDR3 bases that were read are TGTGCCAGTAGTATGGGCAGGGTGCGTGAAAAA. Translation: CASSMGRVREK. The complete CDR3 reads CASSMGRVREKLFF.

In the case of this clone: The sequence runs out 3 residues before the end of the CDR3; the remainder is reconstructed from the germline J gene. This chain links TRBV30 with TRBJ2-7; no firm D call. CDR1 and CDR2 from the germline V gene are GTSNPN and SVGIG (reference sequence). V was trimmed by 4 bases and J by 0 bases, leaving 10 bases between them. This CDR3 has 13 amino acids. Incomplete CDR3 DNA: TGTGCCTGGACAGGCCCCAGCTCCTACGAG. Encoded protein: CAWTGPSSYE. Given in full, the CDR3 is CAWTGPSSYEQYF.

About this clone: The CDR3 is cut off 3 residues early in the read; its end comes from the germline J gene. The V call is TRBV10-3, the J call TRBJ1-1; 9 nucleotides line up with TRBD1. With 2 bases clipped from V and 1 base from J, the junction kept 5 bases outside the gene matches. The CDR3 sequence is 16 residues long. The germline V gene encodes CDR1 ENHRY and CDR2 SYGVKD. The CDR3 DNA, read in part, is TGTGCCATCAGTGAGGCCGGGACAGGGCCGAACACTGAA. It encodes CAISEAGTGPNTE. The entire CDR3 protein is CAISEAGTGPNTEAFF.

With regard to this clone: The CDR3 goes on 3 residues after the read ends, and that part is filled in from the germline J gene. J is TRBJ2-2 and V is TRBV24-1, with TRBD1 identical over 7 bases. The germline V gene encodes CDR1 KGHDR and CDR2 SFDVKD. CDR3 length equals 14 residues. The J segment lost 5 bases and the V segment lost 4 bases, leaving 3 bases of the junction unmatched. CDR3: CATSDLQGTGELFF. The CDR3 DNA, read in part, is TGTGCCACCAGTGACCTACAGGGGACCGGGGAG.

Remarks on this clone: The read terminates 3 residues before the CDR3 end, so the remaining end is supplied by the germline J gene. The rearrangement joins TRBV5-5 to TRBJ2-6; no definite D call. Germline V gene data show CDR1 as SGHKS and CDR2 as YYEKEE (reference sequence). This CDR3 is built from 15 residues. V lost 4 bases and J 0 bases, leaving 8 bases between the germline ends. The CDR3: CASSPPLSGANVLTF. The DNA read from the CDR3 is TGTGCCAGCAGCCCCCCCCTCTCTGGGGCCAACGTC.

Comments on this clone: The read finishes 3 residues shy of the CDR3 end, and the germline J gene is used to complete it. The rearrangement joins TRBV28 to TRBJ1-2; the match to TRBD1 covers 9 bases. The CDR3 sequence is 15 residues long. With 10 bases clipped from V and 6 bases from J, the junction kept 15 bases outside the gene matches. The germline CDR1 and CDR2 sequences are MDHEN and SYDVKM. This CDR3 reads CAITIGTGPGNGYTF. The DNA read from the CDR3 is TGTGCCATCACTATTGGGACAGGGCCTGGAAATGGC.

As for this clone: The CDR3 extends 3 residues past the end of the read, so its final part is completed from the germline J gene. The chain joins TRBV12-3 or TRBV12-4 to TRBJ2-5; D might be TRBD1 or TRBD2, each matching 5 bases. The CDR3 is made up of 14 amino acids. V was pared by 6 bases and J by 2 bases, with 13 bases between. This CDR3 reads CASSLGEWQETQYF. The CDR3 DNA, read in part, is TGTGCCAGCAGCCTAGGGGAGTGGCAAGAGACC.

Concerning this clone: The read ends 3 residues early relative to the CDR3; the germline J gene fills the gap. The chain employs TRBV30 and TRBJ2-3, with TRBD2 identical over 16 bases. The CDR3 has 18 residues. V dropped 2 bases and J dropped 5; count of bases not matched to a gene: 10. CDR1 is GTSNPN, CDR2 SVGIG, per germline (reference sequence). CDR3 sequence reads: CAWSPGLAGGPGGDTQYF. Partial CDR3 DNA: TGTGCCTGGAGTCCGGGACTAGCGGGAGGGCCGGGGGGAGATACG.

Note on this clone: The read terminates 3 residues ahead of where the CDR3 ends, so the germline J gene completes it. V usage is TRBV2 and J usage is TRBJ2-7; TRBD2 matches at 8 bases. Unmatched junction bases numbered 10, after V lost 6 bases and J lost 6 bases. Germline loops: CDR1 SNHLY, CDR2 FYNNEI. This CDR3 spans 14 amino acids. The DNA read from the CDR3 is TGTGCCAGCAGAGTCGGACTAGCAGACCGCGAG. As protein: CASRVGLADRE. The whole CDR3 protein is CASRVGLADREQYF. The entire variable domain, with the rest obtained from reference TRBV2 and TRBJ2-7, is as follows: EPEVTQTPSHQVTQMGQEVILRCVPISNHLYFYWYRQILGQKVEFLVSFYNNEISEKSEIFDDQFSVERPDGSNFTLKIRSTKLEDSAMYFCASRVGLADREQYFGPGTRLTVT.